Here is one TCR beta chain with its context. Its antigen has not been determined. No clone much larger than this one lies a single base away; base qualities are absent. V lost 0 bases and J lost 4 bases; the stretch between them is 6 bases long. From the cysteine through the phenylalanine, the CDR3 covers 14 amino acids. The entry retains the CDR3 DNA only, 42 bases that are in frame from base 1. From the germline V gene, CDR1 is LGHNA and CDR2 is YSLEER. This sample stems from a study of T-cell reconstitution after alpha-beta-depleted transplantation in children (dated by TCRdb to 2016 to 2017). Background for the entire study: Using TCR repertoire profiling, the study followed T-cell immune reconstitution in a quantitative way in children after TCRalphabeta/CD19-depleted allogeneic hematopoietic cell transplantation.

The library was made by PCR. TCRdb shows the sequencer as Illumina HiSeq 2500. Molecular barcoding was employed in the preparation of TCR libraries, with unique molecular identifiers being used to normalize TCRbeta repertoire quantification. TCRdb trimmed the raw reads at Q25, called clones with MiXCR and kept productive beta chains. Rows with one shared CDR3 protein collapse into an entry with the most common genes and DNA. The sample contains approximately 590,000 distinct CDR3 sequences, about 11% of them found a single time. Of the sample, about 4% falls within the top ten clones. The chain is made from TRBV4-3 and TRBJ1-4, with no D gene named confidently. Sequenced material: PBMCs from the stem cell graft donor, taken from the stem cell graft. The source is a human donor who donated a stem cell graft to a child with acute myeloid leukemia. The DNA reads TGCGCCAGCAGCCAAGAAGGGTTTAATGAAAAACTGTTTTTT. The resulting protein is CASSQEGFNEKLFF.